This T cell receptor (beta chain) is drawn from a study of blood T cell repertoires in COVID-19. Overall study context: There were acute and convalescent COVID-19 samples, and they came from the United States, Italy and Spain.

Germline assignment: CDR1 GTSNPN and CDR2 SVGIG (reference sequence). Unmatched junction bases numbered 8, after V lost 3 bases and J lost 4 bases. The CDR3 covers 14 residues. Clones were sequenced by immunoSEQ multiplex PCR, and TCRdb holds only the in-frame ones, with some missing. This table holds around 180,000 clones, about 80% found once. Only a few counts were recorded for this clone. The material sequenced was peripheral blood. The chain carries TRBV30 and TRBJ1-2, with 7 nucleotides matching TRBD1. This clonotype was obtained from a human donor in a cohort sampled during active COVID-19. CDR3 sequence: CAWSPDRVPYGYTF. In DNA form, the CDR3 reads TGTGCCTGGAGCCCCGACAGGGTTCCCTATGGCTACACCTTC.